Sequencing of this TCR beta chain was carried out in a study of blood T cell repertoires in COVID-19. Study details: The United States, Italy and Spain provided the acute and convalescent COVID-19 samples.

The CDR3 extends over 12 amino acids. The ends were cut back, 6 bases at V and 8 bases at J, with 11 bases in the middle. Germline V gives CDR1 LNHDA, CDR2 SQIVND (reference sequence). The protocol was immunoSEQ multiplex PCR, while the TCRdb copy is restricted to in-frame clones and leaves out a portion. Among over 60,000 clones listed, over 65% were seen once. Sequenced sample: peripheral blood. This sequence was found in a man older than 75 with active or convalescent COVID-19. This chain connects TRBV19 to TRBJ2-4; D not resolved. CDR3 nucleotide sequence: TGTGCCAGTAGCCAGTATAACGACATTCAGTACTTC. It specifies CASSQYNDIQYF.